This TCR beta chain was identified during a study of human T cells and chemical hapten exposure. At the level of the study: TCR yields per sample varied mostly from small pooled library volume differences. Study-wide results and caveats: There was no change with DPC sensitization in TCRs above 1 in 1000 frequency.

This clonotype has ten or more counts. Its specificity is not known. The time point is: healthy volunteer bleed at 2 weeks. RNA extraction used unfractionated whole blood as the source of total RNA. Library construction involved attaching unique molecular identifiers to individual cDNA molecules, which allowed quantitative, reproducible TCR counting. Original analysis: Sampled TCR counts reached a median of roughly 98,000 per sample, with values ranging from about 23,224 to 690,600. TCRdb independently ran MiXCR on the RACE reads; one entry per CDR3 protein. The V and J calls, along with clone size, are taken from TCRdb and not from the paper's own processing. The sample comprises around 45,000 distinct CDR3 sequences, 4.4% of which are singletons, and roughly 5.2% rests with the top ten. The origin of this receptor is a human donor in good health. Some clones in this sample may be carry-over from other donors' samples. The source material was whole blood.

This CDR3 reads CASSPRGEYEQYF. The CDR3 DNA reads as TGTGCCAGCTCACCACGGGGTGAATACGAGCAGTACTTC. V and J are TRBV18 and TRBJ2-7; no clear D gene. Germline V gene lookup returns CDR1 KGHSH and CDR2 LQKENI. The CDR3 runs 13 residues. The germline V and J ends were trimmed by 1 base and 4 bases, with 8 bases remaining between them.